Below are 14 T cell receptor beta chains sequenced from a single sample in a study of metastatic and nonmetastatic thyroid tumors. TCRdb re-clonotyped the PCR reads through MiXCR. Here the sample spans about 21,000 clones, about a quarter being singletons. Nobody among the patients had been given any treatment before thyroid surgery. The sample comprised blood. The receptor set was obtained from a female donor with papillary thyroid cancer or a benign thyroid nodule (not recorded which). Some clones in this sample may be carry-over from other donors' samples.

This clone has ten or more counts. The J gene is TRBJ2-1, the V gene TRBV6-1; D is ambiguous. In germline, CDR1 is MNHNS, CDR2 SASEGT. This CDR3 has 15 residues. The ends were cut back, 6 bases at V and 2 bases at J, with 14 bases in the middle. The CDR3 DNA is TGTGCCAGCAGCCTCACAGTGGGCCCCTACAATGAGCAGTTCTTC. It specifies CASSLTVGPYNEQFF.

This clone was recorded only once. The V call is TRBV20-1, the J call TRBJ1-1; no clear D gene. This CDR3 has 13 amino acids. V was cut by 1 base and J by 8 bases, with 14 bases left in between. Germline-derived CDR1 and CDR2 are DFQATT and SNEGSKA (reference sequence). CDR3 residues: CSARVDTVGEAFF. CDR3 sequence (DNA): TGCAGTGCTAGAGTCGATACCGTAGGGGAAGCTTTCTTT.

V and J are TRBV11-2 and TRBJ2-2; 14 bases match TRBD2. The V gene's germline CDR1 is SGHAT and CDR2 FQNNGV. V shed 7 bases, J shed 3 bases, and the junction held 10 bases outside the gene matches. The CDR3 covers 18 residues. CDR3 sequence (DNA): TGTGCCAGCACCGCGACTAGCGGGAGGGCCCGGTACACCGGGGAGCTGTTTTTT. The encoded protein is CASTATSGRARYTGELFF.

The chain carries TRBV27 and TRBJ2-7; 13 positions agree with TRBD2. Looked up from germline, CDR1 is MNHEY and CDR2 is SMNVEV (reference sequence). The CDR3 totals 16 residues. V trimming: 5 bases; J trimming: 6 bases; junction bases outside the gene matches: 10. CDR3 in amino acids: CASSIGLAGVMGEQYF. CDR3 nucleotides: TGTGCCAGCAGTATCGGACTAGCGGGAGTGATGGGCGAGCAGTACTTC.

About this clone: The junction departs from the called germline gene at one end, perhaps through a read error. The rearrangement uses TRBV18 and TRBJ1-4, with 7 bases identical to TRBD1. CDR1 and CDR2 from the germline V gene are KGHSH and LQKENI. This CDR3 has 15 amino acids. CDR3 nucleotides: TGTGCCAGCTCAGCACCCGGCAGGGGGAATGAAAAACTGTTTTTT. Translation gives CASSAPGRGNEKLFF.

This clone was counted ten times or more. V and J are TRBV10-3 and TRBJ2-7, with 9 bases fitting TRBD2. The J segment lost 5 bases and the V segment lost 7 bases, leaving 9 bases of the junction unmatched. CDR1 ENHRY and CDR2 SYGVKD come from the germline V gene. The CDR3 is 14 residues long. DNA of the CDR3: TGTGCCATCAAGGGGGGGCGGGAGGGCGACGAGCAGTACTTC. Translation gives CAIKGGREGDEQYF.

This clone was counted ten times or more. The chain recombines TRBV12-3 or TRBV12-4 with TRBJ2-3, with D tentatively TRBD1 (6 bases). V was shortened by 5 bases and J by 4 bases, with 22 bases between the two germline ends. There are 17 residues in the CDR3. The DNA of the CDR3 is TGTGCCAGCAGTCTACCCATCAACAGGGCCAGGGCAGATACGCAGTATTTT. Protein sequence: CASSLPINRARADTQYF.

The chain uses TRBV7-2 and TRBJ1-5; 9 bases align to TRBD1. Germline V lookup: CDR1 SGHTA, CDR2 FQGNSA. The CDR3 is made up of 14 amino acids. V shed 3 bases and J 7 bases; nucleotides not matched to a gene: 4. CDR3 residues: CASSFGQGRQPQHF. CDR3 in DNA: TGTGCCAGCAGCTTTGGACAGGGGAGGCAGCCCCAGCATTTT.

This clone appeared many times. This chain links TRBV12-3 or TRBV12-4 with TRBJ1-1; D call uncertain. The CDR3 consists of 13 residues. V was shortened by 6 bases and J by 0 bases, with 8 bases between the two germline ends. The CDR3 DNA follows: TGTGCCAGCAGATTACAAGTGAACACTGAAGCTTTCTTT. Its protein product is CASRLQVNTEAFF.

The chain recombines TRBV30 with TRBJ2-2; 10 nucleotides align to TRBD2. With 5 bases clipped from V and 3 bases from J, the junction kept 3 bases outside the gene matches. The CDR3 sequence is 14 residues long. The germline V gene encodes CDR1 GTSNPN and CDR2 SVGIG (reference sequence). CDR3 region: CAWASGRDTGELFF. In nucleotides, the CDR3 is TGTGCCTGGGCTAGCGGGAGAGACACCGGGGAGCTGTTTTTT.

The rearrangement links TRBV4-2 to TRBJ2-6; a possible D gene is TRBD2 (5 bases). The CDR3 is made up of 16 amino acids. Germline V gene sequence: CDR1 LGHNA, CDR2 YNFKEQ. Trimming left V 0 bases short and J 0 bases short, with 6 bases between. CDR3: CASSQDTSSGANVLTF. CDR3 bases: TGTGCCAGCAGCCAAGATACTAGCTCTGGGGCCAACGTCCTGACTTTC.

This clone turned up a few times. One end of the junction varies from germline; a read error may be responsible. The chain joins TRBV6-1 to TRBJ2-7; D is tentatively TRBD1 or TRBD2 (5 bases each). The germline gives CDR1 MNHNS, CDR2 SASEGT. The CDR3 covers 15 residues. For the CDR3, the DNA is TGTGCCAGCAGGGTTTACGTTGGGGGTCATCGCGAGCATTACTTC. This gives the protein CASRVYVGGHREHYF.

This clone was seen repeatedly, ten times or more. The chain has TRBV13 and TRBJ2-2; 9 nucleotides align to TRBD2. Trimming took 2 bases from V and 4 from J; bases not matched to a gene: 8. The germline V gene encodes CDR1 PRHDT and CDR2 FYEKMQ (reference sequence). This CDR3 has 17 residues. CDR3 protein: CASSLRLAGTSTGELFF. The CDR3 DNA sequence: TGTGCCAGCAGCTTACGGCTAGCGGGAACATCCACCGGGGAGCTGTTTTTT.

The chain joins TRBV11-1 to TRBJ2-1; 14 bases align to TRBD2. The trim removed 7 bases at V and 8 bases at J, leaving 7 bases unmatched. The V gene's germline CDR1 is SGHAT and CDR2 FQDESV (reference sequence). There are 15 residues in the CDR3. In nucleotides, the CDR3 is TGTGCCAGCACCAAACCGGGACTAGCGGGAGATGAGCAGTTCTTC. This gives the protein CASTKPGLAGDEQFF.